This entry describes one T cell receptor (beta chain). The antigen it binds to is not known. The input lacks base qualities; no much larger clone sits a single base away. In total, 630 or so healthy bone marrow donors made up the cohort. Cohort members were all nominally healthy when sampled, although unrecorded immune exposures were likely present. The donor tested CMV seronegative, placing the donor among the 350 or so seronegative members of the cohort. A peripheral blood sample was provided by each donor, and peripheral blood mononuclear cells were used for TCR beta sequencing. Genomic DNA was extracted from the blood cell samples with the Qiagen DNeasy Blood Extraction Kit. The source of the sample is a study of cytomegalovirus exposure and HLA in healthy donors (dated by TCRdb to 2016 to 2017). With regard to the full study: An earlier analysis of 550 to 700 of the donors reported 276 Gb of sequence data and roughly 110 million unique TCR beta sequences from about 200 million T cells. Approximately 330 gigabases of sequencing data and roughly 80 million unique TCR sequences made up an early release that covered 500 to 650 HLA-typed donors. The genetic ancestry cluster associated with self-reported Caucasian donors included around 76% of the roughly 360 genotyped donors. The study was designed to test whether signatures of past pathogen exposure could be identified by cataloging public T cell receptors. The study used immunosequencing to profile the T cell repertoires of more than 650 subjects and linked those repertoires to cytomegalovirus serostatus. A separate validation cohort of approximately 130 different subjects was used in addition to the 666-subject first cohort. The study combined high-throughput TCR immunosequencing, statistical association of individual TCRs with disease status, and machine learning to predict cytomegalovirus infection status. A later analysis re-analyzed previously published TCR beta repertoires from about 600 donors and added high-resolution HLA genotyping to study TCR occurrence patterns. In the later analysis, no new phenotypic data were used to find candidate immune exposures; instead, reliance was placed on TCR beta sequences and their occurrence across donors. To decide whether each TCR beta V gene segment behaved as functional or pseudogenic, an earlier analysis of some 600 of the donors relied on high-throughput TCR beta sequencing. Alongside the repertoire data, information on donor age, sex, ethnicity and CMV serostatus was compiled. In a later genetic analysis, genome-wide SNP genotypes for about three fifths of the roughly 670 donors were used, and that subset was treated as a discovery cohort. All discovery cohort repertoires had been generated on a single sequencing platform. Class I and class II HLA loci were covered by the typing at four-digit resolution. Typing coverage varied by locus: roughly 629-640 donors for A, B, C, DRB1 and DQB1; some 520 for DQA1; more than 600 for DPA1; fewer than 480 for DPB1. Four or five DR-DQ haplotypes were handled as single units for association and clustering, since linkage in the cohort was strong. Among about 370 genotyped donors of the cohort, an average of approximately 240,000 unique TCR beta nucleotide sequences was sequenced per donor, of which about 18% were non-productive.

The research as a whole found: A later analysis found that TCR association rates varied across HLA loci, with DRB1 alleles showing the most associated TCRs and HLA-C alleles the fewest. In a later analysis, HLA-associated TCR beta chains showed more clonal expansion and lower generation probabilities than non-associated chains that were equally common. A cluster of highly shared sequence variants was judged likely to be a technical artifact of the sequencing pipeline. According to a later analysis, parvovirus B19, influenza, CMV and Epstein-Barr virus appeared linked to several top co-occurrence clusters. Linkage disequilibrium might explain the correlated functional status among segregating V segments, but an unknown experimental factor could not be ruled out. The study gave a list of under 200 TCR beta chains associated with cytomegalovirus. In vitro tests confirmed that a few of the cytomegalovirus-associated TCR beta chains recognize cytomegalovirus antigens. The authors suggested that the approach could potentially be extended to other disease states and immunological phenotypes. Broadly in line with IMGT annotations, most TCR beta V segments showed up in productive rearrangements about 87% or about 30% of the time in an earlier analysis of around 550 of the donors. The classifier was reported to diagnose cytomegalovirus status with high specificity and sensitivity in both the original cohort and the validation cohort. In a later genetic analysis, a missense DCLRE1C variant was associated with V-gene and J-gene trimming of TCR beta chains, and the association was replicated in an independent cohort. A later genetic analysis reported fewer N-insertions in productive TCRs among donors in an Asian-associated ancestry cluster than the roughly 690-donor mean. At a false discovery rate of 0.05, a later analysis linked around 15,000 TCR beta sequences to specific HLA alleles. The earlier analysis of some 560 of the donors excluded 15 to 20 rarely observed V segments, including chromosome 9 orphons, because counts were too low. A further reported finding was that TCR beta sequences accurately predicted the HLA-A and HLA-B alleles for most subjects in the first cohort. When HLA alleles, especially DR and DQ, strongly co-occurred, TCR associations were difficult to assign to individual alleles. According to a later analysis, most CMV-associated TCR beta chains appeared to be HLA-restricted, and the HLA associations seemed to be driven largely by CMV exposure. Most TCR sequences were observed very rarely across donors, whereas some public TCRs were present in many individuals. Because HLA typing was unavailable for some donors at each locus, only the typed subset was used in association tests. Presence/absence analyses assumed roughly uniform sequencing depth across donors, an assumption that may not hold. In this cohort, only TCR beta chains were sequenced, and detectable features were limited by the absence of alpha or paired-chain data. Immune exposure information for the cohort was limited to CMV serostatus.

The library was produced with the immunoSEQ multiplex PCR assay. For the multiplex PCR, a mixture combining 60 forward primers for TCR Vbeta segments and 13 reverse primers for TCR Jbeta segments was used. The CDR3 region of rearranged TCR beta genes was amplified from genomic DNA with a multiplex PCR assay. Amplified TCR beta libraries were sequenced as 87-base-pair reads on the Illumina HiSeq System. The published analysis was carried out like this. A later analysis counted about 80 million unique TCR beta chains across the 600 to 850 repertoires, and some 11 million of these chains were shared by at least two donors. To remove PCR and sequencing errors, raw reads were error-corrected and collapsed into unique sequences using a nearest-neighbor algorithm that merged closely related sequences. To assign V, D and J gene segments, CDR3 sequences were aligned to IMGT reference sequences. Each retained sequence needed at least a six-nucleotide match to both a V gene segment and a J gene segment. A rearrangement counted as productive if the CDR3 had no stop codons and remained in frame with V and J, and every other rearrangement counted as non-productive. Following IMGT convention, CDR3 was defined as the stretch from the second conserved V-encoded cysteine to the conserved J-encoded phenylalanine. The earlier analysis of approximately 500 of the donors excluded sequences that lacked an unambiguous match to a single V gene segment. An earlier analysis of 450 to 650 of the donors called V segments functional above 56.7% productive rearrangements and segregating when the between-donor standard deviation exceeded 5%. To diagnose cytomegalovirus status from the catalog of TCR beta chain sequences, a statistical classification framework was built. V and J gene assignment, in a later analysis, came from comparing TCR nucleotide sequences with IMGT/GENE-DB human TR gene sequences. In a later analysis, CDR3 sequences and most-parsimonious VDJ recombination scenarios were assigned using the TCRdist pipeline. A later analysis defined each TCR beta chain by its CDR3 amino acid sequence plus V-gene family, and excluded reads lacking a unique V-gene family. As a way to deal with suspected cross-contamination and a sequencing artifact, a later analysis dropped 500 to 700 nucleotide sequences that were highly shared and had low generation probability. For each public chain, a later analysis derived a clonal expansion index from normalized ranks of inferred template counts within each repertoire. In a later analysis, generation probabilities were computed using a VDJ recombination model fitted to out-of-frame rearrangements, and the results were checked against IGoR. A later analysis scored TCR-TCR, TCR-HLA and TCR-CMV co-occurrence with hypergeometric tests, applying a repertoire-size bias correction to TCR pairs. False discovery rates were estimated in a later analysis by permuting HLA or CMV assignments 20 times. In a later analysis, co-occurring TCRs were grouped using DBSCAN, with TCRdist sequence similarity added in when clustering inside HLA-allele-positive subsets. Repertoires with fewer than 30,000 or more than 120,000 public chains, plus five repertoires with anomalous nucleotide sharing, were excluded from co-occurrence clustering. This immuneACCESS table, as held by TCRdb, lists in-frame sequences with V and J called but not all clones. Of the missing ones, under half trace to an unresolved V gene in checked studies; the others have no known cause. For V, J and clone size, that table is used; D and trimming come from the DNA. This sample has 150,000 to 200,000 clones in its table, and over 75% of those were observed once. The top ten clonotypes cover approximately 2% of the sample.

The sequenced material came from PBMCs. The receptor's source is a woman under 30 in good health and CMV-seronegative.

The DNA sequence is TGTGCCAGCAGCTCTCCGGGACAGGGTAGGAATGAGCAGTTCTTC. It translates as CASSSPGQGRNEQFF. The chain joins TRBV9 to TRBJ2-1; 9 central nucleotides agree with TRBD1. Trimming accounts for 4 bases at V and 7 bases at J, while the number of junction bases matched to no gene is 9. CDR1 is given as SGDLS and CDR2 as YYNGEE, both from the germline V gene. CDR3 length: 15 amino acids, cysteine to phenylalanine. Only the CDR3 part of the read is kept: 45 bases, read in frame from the first base.